A selection of T cell receptor beta chains follows, all from one sample in a study of response to subunit inactivated influenza vaccine. TCRdb fed the RT-PCR reads into MiXCR, producing one record per CDR3 protein. This table holds some 550,000 distinct CDR3 sequences, approximately 22% found once. The sample was also linked to a second study, of T cells expressing NK-cell markers.

Sequences were derived from CD4+ T cells sorted from PBMCs, sampled about 12 days after vaccination. Every receptor here comes from a man over 45 who received an inactivated influenza vaccine. Both conserved end residues are part of each CDR3. The D gene is left open where the match is weak. Clone size is given for some rows only: seen once, a few or many times, or a class if the clone is expanded.

TRBV20-1,few,14,TRBD2,TRBJ2-7,TGCAGTGCTAGAGATCCCCTAGCGGGACACGAGCAGTACTTC,CSARDPLAGHEQYF
TRBV4-2,-,13,-,TRBJ2-4,TGTGCCAGCAGCCAAGAGACTGGTGCGGCTCAGTACTTC,CASSQETGAAQYF
TRBV3-1,-,17,TRBD2,TRBJ2-2,TGTGCCAGCAGCCAAGGTACTAGCGGGGGGGCCGGCGGGGAGCTGTTTTTT,CASSQGTSGGAGGELFF
TRBV20-1,-,14,-,TRBJ2-7,TGCAGTGCGACGGACGCCGCGGGAATCTACGAGCAGTACTTC,CSATDAAGIYEQYF
TRBV7-9,-,14,-,TRBJ1-1,TGTGCCAGCAGCTTCAGGGGTAGAGACACTGAAGCTTTCTTT,CASSFRGRDTEAFF
TRBV29-1,-,15,TRBD1,TRBJ2-2,TGCAGCGCCGACTCAGGGGGCGGATCTTTGGGGGAGCTGTTTTTT,CSADSGGGSLGELFF
TRBV7-9,few,15,TRBD2,TRBJ2-3,TGTGCCAGCAGCTTGGGACTAGCCGACACAGATACGCAGTATTTT,CASSLGLADTDTQYF
TRBV5-1,few,15,-,TRBJ2-4,TGCGCCAGCAGCTTGTCGGCCCAAGCCAAAAACATTCAGTACTTC,CASSLSAQAKNIQYF
TRBV10-2,-,15,-,TRBJ2-3,TGCGCCAGCCGAAGGGACAAGGTATGGACAGATACGCAGTATTTT,CASRRDKVWTDTQYF
TRBV9,-,15,-,TRBJ2-1,TGTGCCAGCAGCGCGAACGGACGCACCTACAATGAGCAGTTCTTC,CASSANGRTYNEQFF
TRBV9,-,15,TRBD1,TRBJ2-1,TGTGCCAGCAGCGTGACAGGGCTGACCTACAATGAGCAGTTCTTC,CASSVTGLTYNEQFF
TRBV28,-,16,-,TRBJ1-6,TGTGCCAGCAGTTTAGGGGGGCTGCCACATAATTCACCCCTCCACTTT,CASSLGGLPHNSPLHF
TRBV9,few,13,TRBD1,TRBJ2-1,TGTGCCAGCACGGGACAGGGCCACAATGAGCAGTTCTTC,CASTGQGHNEQFF
TRBV12-3/TRBV12-4,few,15,TRBD2,TRBJ2-1,TGTGCCAGCAGACGTAGCGGGGGGGTATACAATGAGCAGTTCTTC,CASRRSGGVYNEQFF
TRBV6-5,-,16,TRBD2,TRBJ2-1,TGTGCCAGCAGTTACGACGGTCTAGCGGGAGGCAGTGAGCAGTTCTTC,CASSYDGLAGGSEQFF
TRBV29-1,-,11,-,TRBJ2-3,TGCAGCGTCGACGTGGGGAGGACGCAGTATTTT,CSVDVGRTQYF
TRBV6-5,-,13,-,TRBJ2-7,TGTGCCAGCAGTTACTCGCTCGGGGTCGAGCAGTACTTC,CASSYSLGVEQYF
TRBV4-3,few,16,-,TRBJ1-2,TGCGCCAGCAGCCAAGAGTTGGGCACTTCTAACTATGGCTACACCTTC,CASSQELGTSNYGYTF
TRBV6-5,many,15,-,TRBJ2-5,TGTGCCAGCAGTTACTCGTCCTATGGGGCAGAGACCCAGTACTTC,CASSYSSYGAETQYF
TRBV28,-,13,-,TRBJ2-1,TGTGCCAGCCGTTCCAACGCTTACAATGAGCAGTTCTTC,CASRSNAYNEQFF
TRBV7-3,-,17,-,TRBJ2-2,TGTGCCAGCAGCTTAACCGGAGGGGGCGATCGCAGAGGGGAGCTGTTTTTT,CASSLTGGGDRRGELFF
TRBV4-2,few,15,-,TRBJ1-4,TGTGCCAGCAGCCCGGACGGGACAACTAATGAAAAACTGTTTTTT,CASSPDGTTNEKLFF
TRBV7-2,-,16,TRBD2,TRBJ2-1,TGTGCCAGCAGCTTAGTGGGCGGACTAGCGGGAGTGGGGCAGTTCTTC,CASSLVGGLAGVGQFF
TRBV6-5,many,15,-,TRBJ1-1,TGTGCCAGCAGACCAGGGAGGAGGAGAAACACTGAAGCTTTCTTT,CASRPGRRRNTEAFF
TRBV3-1,few,15,TRBD1,TRBJ1-2,TGTGCCAGCAGCCTCGGGACAGGGAGGATCTATGGCTACACCTTC,CASSLGTGRIYGYTF
TRBV29-1,few,13,-,TRBJ2-5,TGCAGCGTTGAAGATCTCGGGGGTGGGACCCAGTACTTC,CSVEDLGGGTQYF
TRBV5-1,few,14,-,TRBJ2-7,TGCGCCAGCAGCGCGATGTACGTACAGGGTGAGCAGTACTTC,CASSAMYVQGEQYF
TRBV7-2,-,15,-,TRBJ2-3,TGTGCCAGCAGCTTAGTCGTGGCGGGCACAGATACGCAGTATTTT,CASSLVVAGTDTQYF
TRBV7-2,-,15,-,TRBJ2-3,TGTGCCAGCAGCCCAGATAGCGGAAACACAGATACGCAGTATTTT,CASSPDSGNTDTQYF
TRBV6-2/TRBV6-3,-,15,-,TRBJ1-1,TGTGCCAGCAAGCGGAACCCCGGTCCGAACACTGAAGCTTTCTTT,CASKRNPGPNTEAFF
TRBV4-2,once,16,TRBD2,TRBJ2-1,TGTGCCAGCAGCCCCGGGGTAGCGGGGGGGCCTGGTGAGCAGTTCTTC,CASSPGVAGGPGEQFF
TRBV18,-,15,-,TRBJ1-1,TGTGCCAGCTCACGATCCCCAGGGGTTGGTACTGAAGCTTTCTTT,CASSRSPGVGTEAFF
TRBV19,-,16,-,TRBJ1-3,TGTGCCAGTAGTATATACAGCGGCCGCTCTGGAAACACCATATATTTT,CASSIYSGRSGNTIYF
TRBV29-1,few,15,-,TRBJ2-5,TGCAGCGTTGACCTCCTGTGGGGCAGCCAAGAGACCCAGTACTTC,CSVDLLWGSQETQYF
TRBV7-9,many,12,-,TRBJ2-5,TGTGCCAGCAGCTTTTCCCAAGAGACCCAGTACTTC,CASSFSQETQYF
TRBV7-8,-,16,TRBD2,TRBJ2-3,TGTGCCAGCAGCCAACGCCGACTAGCGGCCACAGATACGCAGTATTTT,CASSQRRLAATDTQYF
TRBV7-2,-,13,-,TRBJ2-5,TGTGCCAGCAGGAGGACAGCCCAAGAGACCCAGTACTTC,CASRRTAQETQYF
TRBV9,-,16,TRBD2,TRBJ2-1,TGTGCCAGCAGCCCAGCGGGGGGCGGGAGATGGGATGAGCAGTTCTTC,CASSPAGGGRWDEQFF
TRBV4-2,many,15,-,TRBJ2-7,TGTGCCAGCAGCCAGGAGACCACCCGGGTCTACGAGCAGTACTTC,CASSQETTRVYEQYF
TRBV12-3/TRBV12-4,-,13,-,TRBJ2-7,TGTGCCAGCAGTTTTCACGGGGCCTACGAGCAGTACTTC,CASSFHGAYEQYF
TRBV7-9,few,15,TRBD1,TRBJ1-5,TGTGCCAGCAGCCAAGGGGGCAGGGGTGATCAGCCCCAGCATTTT,CASSQGGRGDQPQHF
TRBV12-3/TRBV12-4,many,14,-,TRBJ1-2,TGTGCCAGCAGTTTAGCGGGAGATCCCAATGGCTACACCTTC,CASSLAGDPNGYTF
TRBV10-3,-,17,TRBD1,TRBJ2-1,TGTGCCATCAGTGGATTAAGACAGGGGGGATTAAAAAATGAGCAGTTCTTC,CAISGLRQGGLKNEQFF
TRBV5-1,few,17,TRBD1,TRBJ2-3,TGCGCCAGCAGCGGAACAAGACAGGGGAGGATGGTAGGGACGCAGTATTTT,CASSGTRQGRMVGTQYF
TRBV3-1,-,13,-,TRBJ2-7,TGTGCCAGCAGCCCGAGTCATACCTACGAGCAGTACTTC,CASSPSHTYEQYF
TRBV12-3/TRBV12-4,many,13,-,TRBJ1-4,TGTGCCAGCAGTCCAAAGGCGGGAGAAAAACTGTTTTTT,CASSPKAGEKLFF
TRBV9,few,13,-,TRBJ2-3,TGTGCCAGCAGCGTTTGGGGGCTAGATACGCAGTATTTT,CASSVWGLDTQYF
TRBV5-6,-,15,TRBD1,TRBJ1-6,TGTGCCAGCAGCTTGGGGGGACAGGGGGCGACACCCCTCCACTTT,CASSLGGQGATPLHF
TRBV3-1,few,14,TRBD1,TRBJ1-2,TGTGCCAGCAGCCAACCGGGACAGGATTATGGCTACACCTTC,CASSQPGQDYGYTF
TRBV5-1,-,14,TRBD1,TRBJ2-5,TGCGCCAGCAACGTAGGGACAGGAACCGGGGCCCAGTACTTC,CASNVGTGTGAQYF
TRBV5-1,-,18,-,TRBJ2-3,TGCGCCAGCAGCTTGGTTGCCCGAGGAGCGCTAGGCACAGATACGCAGTATTTT,CASSLVARGALGTDTQYF
TRBV3-1,-,13,TRBD2,TRBJ2-7,TGTGCCAGCAGCATCGGGACTAGCCACGAGCAGTACTTC,CASSIGTSHEQYF
TRBV28,few,14,-,TRBJ2-2,TGTGCCAGCAGTTGGGGGGCGAACACCGGGGAGCTGTTTTTT,CASSWGANTGELFF
TRBV7-2,few,13,-,TRBJ2-1,TGTGCCAGCAGCTTACTTCAGGGTAATGAGCAGTTCTTC,CASSLLQGNEQFF
TRBV27,few,15,TRBD2,TRBJ2-5,TGTGCCAGCAGTATCTCACTAGCGGGGCAAGAGACCCAGTACTTC,CASSISLAGQETQYF
TRBV24-1,-,16,TRBD1,TRBJ1-1,TGTGCCACCAGTGGCCCCGGGACAGGGGGAGCATGGGTAGCTTTCTTT,CATSGPGTGGAWVAFF
TRBV5-1,few,14,-,TRBJ1-1,TGCGCCAGCAGTTTTACGGGTACGGACACTGAAGCTTTCTTT,CASSFTGTDTEAFF